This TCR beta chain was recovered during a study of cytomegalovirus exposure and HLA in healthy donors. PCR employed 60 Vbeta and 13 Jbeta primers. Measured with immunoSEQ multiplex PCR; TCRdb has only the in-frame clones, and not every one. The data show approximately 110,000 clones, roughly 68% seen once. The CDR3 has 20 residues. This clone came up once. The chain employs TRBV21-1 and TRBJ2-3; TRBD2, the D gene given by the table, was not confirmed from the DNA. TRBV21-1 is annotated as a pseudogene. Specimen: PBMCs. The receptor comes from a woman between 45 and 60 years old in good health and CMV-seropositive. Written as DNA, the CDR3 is TGTGCCAGCAGCAAAAGGGGCACTAGCGGGGGGGCGGGCTACACAGATACGCAGTATTTT. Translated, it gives CASSKRGTSGGAGYTDTQYF.